The 27 T cell receptor beta chains presented below share a single source sample, sequenced in a study of blood T cells in healthy people across ages (dated by TCRdb to between 2015 and 2016). Receptor amplification or capture employed 5' RACE. Sequencing relied on an Illumina HiSeq 2500. A second PCR of about 6 to 11 cycles was run with a J-beta primer mix and a sample-barcoded 5' primer. TCRdb reran the public reads through fastp at Q25 and MiXCR, keeping productive beta chains. Rows with a matching CDR3 protein are joined into one entry that keeps the most common DNA and genes. The sample yields some 1.5 million distinct CDR3 sequences; approximately 39% were counted once. The ten most abundant clones make up 4% of the sample. The specimen sequenced was blood. All receptors come from a young woman in good health.

This clonotype was seen ten or more times. The chain recombines TRBV20-1 with TRBJ2-1; 9 bases agree with TRBD2. The CDR3 extends over 13 amino acids. Per germline, CDR1 DFQATT and CDR2 SNEGSKA (reference sequence). Trimming took 0 bases from V and 8 from J; bases not matched to a gene: 2. CDR3 bases: TGCAGTGCTAGAGACGGGACTAGCTATGAGCAGTTCTTC. It specifies CSARDGTSYEQFF.

The chain links TRBV15 to TRBJ2-4; D gene uncertain. Germline loops: CDR1 LNHNV, CDR2 YYDKDF (reference sequence). V lost 4 bases and J 1 base, leaving 11 bases between the germline ends. The CDR3 covers 15 residues. The CDR3 DNA reads TGTGCCACCAGCACCTTTTCGGGTGCCAAAAACATTCAGTACTTC. Encoded protein: CATSTFSGAKNIQYF.

Comment on this clonotype: A much larger clonotype is one base distant, so this may be a read error. The chain recombines TRBV5-1 with TRBJ2-5, with D possibly matching TRBD2 (5 bases). V lost 3 bases and J lost 11, with 17 bases in between. The CDR3 length is 13 residues. Germline-derived CDR1 and CDR2 are SGHRS and YFSETQ. The CDR3: CASSSGLSNEQYF. Here the CDR3 DNA reads TGCGCCAGCAGCTCCGGACTCTCCAATGAGCAGTACTTC.

The CDR3 loop reads CASSQGQSNEKLFF. The CDR3 DNA follows: TGTGCCAGCAGCCAAGGACAGTCTAATGAAAAACTGTTTTTT. The J gene is TRBJ1-4, the V gene TRBV7-9; a weak D match, TRBD1 (6 bases). Germline V gene lookup returns CDR1 SEHNR and CDR2 FQNEAQ (reference sequence). V was trimmed by 5 bases and J by 3 bases, leaving 10 bases between them. The CDR3 sequence is 14 residues long.

The CDR3 spells CASSDGSTGELFF. The CDR3 DNA reads as TGTGCCAGCAGCGACGGATCCACCGGGGAGCTGTTTTTT. This chain uses TRBV4-2 with TRBJ2-2; D not resolved. The V end was cut by 5 bases, the J end by 4 bases, with 8 bases between. From germline, CDR1 is LGHNA and CDR2 YNFKEQ. This CDR3 comprises 13 residues.

A few counts support this clonotype. J is TRBJ1-4 and V is TRBV7-2, with 7 bases that match TRBD1. V lost 5 bases, J lost 8 bases, and 8 bases stayed unmatched. Looked up from germline, CDR1 is SGHTA and CDR2 is FQGNSA. The CDR3 runs to 14 residues. DNA of the CDR3: TGTGCCAGCAGCCGAACGGGGACAGCGGAAAAACTGTTTTTT. Protein product: CASSRTGTAEKLFF.

The CDR3, as DNA: TGCGCCAGCAGCTTGCCAACGTGGGGGCTCTACAATGAGCAGTACTTC. This translates into CASSLPTWGLYNEQYF. This chain connects TRBV5-1 to TRBJ2-1; weak D call: TRBD1 (6 bases). Matching the DNA end better, TRBJ2-7 makes the J call doubtful. Germline-derived CDR1 and CDR2 are SGHRS and YFSETQ. This CDR3 is built from 16 residues.

The rearrangement links TRBV19 to TRBJ2-7; 8 bases are shared with TRBD1. This CDR3 has 15 residues. CDR1 and CDR2 from the germline V gene are LNHDA and SQIVND (reference sequence). The trim removed 5 bases at V and 4 bases at J, leaving 10 bases unmatched. Written as DNA, the CDR3 is TGTGCCAGTAGTTGGACAGGGTCGGCTGGGTACGAGCAGTACTTC. This gives the protein CASSWTGSAGYEQYF.

This chain joins TRBV12-3 or TRBV12-4 and TRBJ2-5; 11 nucleotides match TRBD2. V dropped 6 bases and J dropped 11; count of bases not matched to a gene: 11. The CDR3 extends over 14 amino acids. CDR3 protein: CASRTSGGSNEQYF. CDR3 DNA: TGTGCCAGCAGAACTAGCGGGGGAAGCAATGAGCAGTACTTC.

The rearrangement joins TRBV4-1 to TRBJ2-1; no definite D call. CDR1 is MGHRA, CDR2 YSYEKL, per germline. CDR3 length: 13 amino acids. Trimming took 6 bases from V and 9 from J, leaving 15 bases between them. In DNA form, the CDR3 reads TGCGCCAGCAGTCTTCTCTATTGGTCTGAGCAGTTCTTC. As protein: CASSLLYWSEQFF.

This clonotype has more than one count but fewer than ten. The chain employs TRBV6-5 and TRBJ2-1; D unclear. The germline gives CDR1 MNHEY, CDR2 SVGAGI. Trimming shortened V by 3 bases and J by 2 bases, and 8 bases separated the two germline ends. The CDR3 totals 14 residues. CDR3 in DNA: TGTGCCAGCAGTTATGAGACACCCTACAATGAGCAGTTCTTC. Protein: CASSYETPYNEQFF.

A remark on this clonotype: This may arise from a read error, as a much more abundant clone is one base away. This chain links TRBV12-3 or TRBV12-4 with TRBJ2-1; perhaps TRBD2 as D (6 bases). This CDR3 spans 14 amino acids. Trimming cost V 7 bases and J 7 bases, with 17 bases left between them. This chain's CDR3 is CASKDNGRGNEQFF. As DNA, the CDR3 is TGTGCCAGCAAGGATAACGGGAGAGGAAATGAGCAGTTCTTC.

With regard to this clonotype: The junction departs from the called germline gene at one end, perhaps through a read error. This chain connects TRBV7-2 to TRBJ2-5; 10 nucleotides line up with TRBD2. The CDR3 contains 15 residues. The germline V gene has CDR1 SGHTA and CDR2 FQGNSA. This CDR3 reads CASSLFRTSGETQHF. CDR3 in DNA: TGTGCCAGCAGCCTATTCCGGACTAGCGGCGAGACCCAGCACTTC.

In this sample, this clonotype turned up a few times. This sequence joins TRBV20-1 and TRBJ1-6; 9 bases match TRBD1. This CDR3 spans 15 amino acids. With V trimmed by 3 bases and J by 7 bases, 7 bases remained unmatched. Germline V gene data show CDR1 as DFQATT and CDR2 as SNEGSKA (reference sequence). The CDR3: CSASSTGTGNSPLHF. For the CDR3, the DNA is TGCAGTGCTAGCTCTACCGGGACAGGGAATTCACCCCTCCACTTT.

This clonotype appeared a few times. Germline is not matched at one junction end, which may reflect a read error. J is TRBJ1-1 and V is TRBV7-9; D is uncertain. This CDR3 has 14 amino acids. Germline-derived CDR1 and CDR2 are SEHNR and FQNEAQ (reference sequence). The CDR3, as DNA: TGTGCCAGCAGCTTAACCTCGGAGAACGCTGAAGCTTTCTTT. Encoded protein: CASSLTSENAEAFF.

The chain recombines TRBV10-3 with TRBJ2-2, with D tentatively TRBD1 or TRBD2 (5 bases each). The germline CDR1 and CDR2 sequences are ENHRY and SYGVKD. The V gene lost 8 bases and the J gene lost 1 base, with 8 bases spanning the gap. This CDR3 comprises 13 residues. The CDR3 DNA sequence: TGTGCCATCGGGACGGTGAACACCGGGGAGCTGTTTTTT. Translating it yields CAIGTVNTGELFF.

This clonotype was seen only a few times. The chain is built from TRBV12-3 or TRBV12-4 and TRBJ2-7; no clear D gene. This CDR3 comprises 15 residues. The ends were cut back, 6 bases at V and 2 bases at J, with 17 bases in the middle. The CDR3: CASRSALRLPYEQYF. CDR3 coding DNA: TGTGCCAGCAGATCGGCGCTGAGACTTCCCTACGAGCAGTACTTC.

The chain combines TRBV11-1 with TRBJ1-2, with D perhaps matching TRBD1 (5 bases). The length of the CDR3 is 15 residues. Looked up from germline, CDR1 is SGHAT and CDR2 is FQDESV (reference sequence). The V end lost 11 bases, the J end lost 2 bases, and 21 bases lay between the germline ends. This CDR3 reads CAGTQSGWGNYGYTF. The CDR3 DNA is TGTGCCGGCACCCAGTCCGGTTGGGGGAACTATGGCTACACCTTC.

This sequence joins TRBV4-1 and TRBJ1-2; 7 nucleotides align to TRBD1. The CDR3 sequence is 15 residues long. V shed 0 bases and J 4 bases; nucleotides not matched to a gene: 5. Germline V lookup: CDR1 MGHRA, CDR2 YSYEKL. The chain's CDR3 is CASSQEGTEIYGYTF. The CDR3 DNA is TGCGCCAGCAGCCAAGAAGGGACAGAGATCTATGGCTACACCTTC.

V gene TRBV5-1 combines with J gene TRBJ1-2; the D gene is possibly TRBD1 (5 bases). The CDR3 length is 15 residues. The germline V gene has CDR1 SGHRS and CDR2 YFSETQ. Between the trimmed V and J ends, which lost 1 base and 6 bases, there was a span of 16 bases. CDR3 nucleotide sequence: TGCGCCAGCAGCTTGTGGGCTCAGGGAGGCGATGGCTACACCTTC. Translating gives CASSLWAQGGDGYTF.

The chain recombines TRBV29-1 with TRBJ2-7; tentatively, D is TRBD1 or TRBD2 (5 bases each). Trimming left V 1 base short and J 7 bases short, with 17 bases between. The CDR3 contains 14 residues. CDR1 and CDR2 (germline): SQVTM, ANQGSEA. The CDR3: CSVEGWGPHNEQYF. The CDR3 region has the DNA TGCAGCGTTGAAGGTTGGGGACCACACAATGAGCAGTACTTC.

The chain joins TRBV3-1 to TRBJ2-5, with 8 bases lining up with TRBD2. V shed 0 bases, J shed 2 bases, and the junction held 8 bases outside the gene matches. Germline V gene data show CDR1 as LGHDT and CDR2 as YNNKEL (reference sequence). The CDR3 totals 17 residues. The chain's CDR3 is CASSQDRGSGVQETQYF. The CDR3 nucleotides read TGTGCCAGCAGCCAAGATCGAGGTAGCGGGGTACAAGAGACCCAGTACTTC.

This clonotype has just a few counts. The CDR3 coding sequence is TGTGCCAGCAGTCCGAGGGGACAGCGGGTATCGGAACTGTTTTTT. This gives the protein CASSPRGQRVSELFF. The chain uses TRBV12-3 or TRBV12-4 and TRBJ1-4; 7 bases are a match to TRBD1. The CDR3 spans 15 residues. V shed 5 bases, J shed 12 bases, and the junction held 15 bases outside the gene matches.

About this clonotype: An end of the junction differs from the germline gene, which may be a read error. CDR3 amino acids: CAGSEPGQPNEKLFF. The CDR3, as DNA: TGTGCCGGCAGTGAACCGGGACAGCCTAATGAAAAACTGTTTTTT. The chain links TRBV25-1 to TRBJ1-4; 7 bases match TRBD1. Germline V CDR1 and CDR2: MGHDK, SYGVNS. This CDR3 region has 15 residues.

Here the CDR3 DNA reads TGTGCCAGCAGTTTACGGGTACCGAGGGGCGACACTGAAGCTTTCTTT. As protein: CASSLRVPRGDTEAFF. The chain carries TRBV12-3 or TRBV12-4 and TRBJ1-1; D might be TRBD1 (5 bases). This CDR3 has 16 residues. V dropped 2 bases and J dropped 3 bases, with 16 bases sitting between them.

This clonotype was recorded a few times. This chain connects TRBV12-3 or TRBV12-4 to TRBJ2-7; D is tentatively TRBD1 or TRBD2 (5 bases each). Trimming shortened V by 4 bases and J by 7 bases, and 17 bases separated the two germline ends. CDR3 length: 14 amino acids. The CDR3 is CASSSPDPWGEQYF. CDR3 sequence (DNA): TGTGCCAGCAGTTCTCCCGATCCCTGGGGGGAGCAGTACTTC.

The table lists this clonotype with a few counts. V is TRBV6-6 and J is TRBJ1-5; no reliable D call. There are 14 residues in the CDR3. The V end lost 2 bases, the J end lost 4 bases, and 9 bases lay between the germline ends. CDR1 MNHNY and CDR2 SVGAGI come from the germline V gene (reference sequence). The CDR3 DNA is TGTGCCAGCAGTTACAGGCAGTTAAATCAGCCCCAGCATTTT. Translated, it gives CASSYRQLNQPQHF.